This T cell receptor beta chain was obtained from a study of OX40 agonist ivuxolimab in advanced cancers. Study in general: Every patient in dose escalation had hepatocellular carcinoma, melanoma, renal cell or head and neck cancer. Notes on the study in general: At 0.1 to 3.0 mg/kg and by week 6, CD4+ and CD8+ T cells in the blood had expanded clonally.

Generated by immunoSEQ multiplex PCR, the TCRdb table keeps only in-frame clones and is missing some. The sample carries 40,000 to 45,000 clones, around 87% recorded once. Trimming left V 11 bases short and J 9 bases short, with 17 bases between. Per germline, CDR1 MDHEN and CDR2 SYDVKM. CDR3 length: 12 amino acids. Concerning this clone: Its specificity is not known.

The TCR comes from an adult with an advanced solid tumor such as melanoma, head and neck, liver or kidney cancer. The material sequenced was CD4+ or CD8+ T cells sorted from blood, taken in a trial of the OX40 agonist ivuxolimab. The V and J genes are TRBV28 and TRBJ1-5; perhaps TRBD1 as D (6 bases). The CDR3 DNA reads as TGTGCCGTCTTACAGGGAGAACGGCCCCAGCATTTT. It specifies CAVLQGERPQHF.